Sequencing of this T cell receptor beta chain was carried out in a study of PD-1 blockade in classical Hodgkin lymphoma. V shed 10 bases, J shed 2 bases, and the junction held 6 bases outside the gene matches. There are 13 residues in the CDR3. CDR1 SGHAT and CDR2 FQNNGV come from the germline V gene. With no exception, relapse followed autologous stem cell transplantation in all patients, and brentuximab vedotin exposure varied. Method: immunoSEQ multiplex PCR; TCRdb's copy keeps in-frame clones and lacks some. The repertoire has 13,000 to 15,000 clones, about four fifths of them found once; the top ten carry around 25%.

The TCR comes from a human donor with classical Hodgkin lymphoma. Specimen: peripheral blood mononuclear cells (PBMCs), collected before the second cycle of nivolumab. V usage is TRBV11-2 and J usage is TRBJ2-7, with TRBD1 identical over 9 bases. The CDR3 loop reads CATSGTGPYEQYF. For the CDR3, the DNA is TGTGCCACGTCCGGGACAGGGCCCTACGAGCAGTACTTC.